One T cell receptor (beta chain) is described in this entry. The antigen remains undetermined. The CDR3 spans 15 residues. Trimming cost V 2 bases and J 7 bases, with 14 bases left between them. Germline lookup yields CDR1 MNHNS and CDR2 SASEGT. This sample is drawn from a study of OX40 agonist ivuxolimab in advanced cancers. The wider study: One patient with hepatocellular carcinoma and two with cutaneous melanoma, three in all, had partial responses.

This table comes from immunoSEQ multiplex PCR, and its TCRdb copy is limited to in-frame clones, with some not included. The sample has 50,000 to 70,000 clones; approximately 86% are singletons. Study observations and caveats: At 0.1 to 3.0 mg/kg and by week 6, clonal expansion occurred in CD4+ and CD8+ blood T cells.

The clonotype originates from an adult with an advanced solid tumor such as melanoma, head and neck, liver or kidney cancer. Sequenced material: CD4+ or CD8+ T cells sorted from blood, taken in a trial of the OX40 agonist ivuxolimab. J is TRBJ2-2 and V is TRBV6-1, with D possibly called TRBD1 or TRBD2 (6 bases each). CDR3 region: CASSELLGGYGELFF. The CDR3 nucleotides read TGTGCCAGCAGTGAACTCCTGGGGGGCTACGGGGAGCTGTTTTTT.